This TCR beta chain was found in a study of CD8 T cell repertoires and HIV-1 epitope variants. Study background: Twenty-five autologous and known Gag and Nef epitope variant peptides each stimulated T cells separately. An uncultured baseline aliquot held 1M T cells. Autologous T cell-negative cells served as antigen-presenting cells in equal numbers.

The CDR3 sequence is 14 residues long. V lost 3 bases to trimming and J lost 5 bases, with 14 bases between them. Germline CDR1 SNHLY, CDR2 FYNNEI. Produced via immunoSEQ multiplex PCR; TCRdb's table is partial and in-frame only. In the table there are approximately 5,600 clones, 66% of which are singletons. With regard to this clone: Its antigen remains unknown.

Specimen: cultured CD8+ T cells derived from PBMCs. The sequence derives from a male donor with HIV. The chain joins TRBV2 to TRBJ2-7, with D perhaps matching TRBD1 (6 bases). CDR3 amino acids: CASSDYGQRDEQYF. CDR3 DNA: TGTGCCAGCAGTGACTACGGACAGCGCGACGAGCAGTACTTC.